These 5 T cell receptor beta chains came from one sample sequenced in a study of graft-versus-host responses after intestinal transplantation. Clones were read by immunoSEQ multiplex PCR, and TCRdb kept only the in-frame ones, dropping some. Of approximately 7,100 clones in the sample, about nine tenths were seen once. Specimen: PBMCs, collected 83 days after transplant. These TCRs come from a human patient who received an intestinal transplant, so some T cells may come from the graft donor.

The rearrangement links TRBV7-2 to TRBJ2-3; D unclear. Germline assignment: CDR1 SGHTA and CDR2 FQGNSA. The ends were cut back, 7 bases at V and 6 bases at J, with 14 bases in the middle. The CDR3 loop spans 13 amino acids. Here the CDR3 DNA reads TGTGCCAGCAAAGAGTCGATTGCGGATACGCAGTATTTT. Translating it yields CASKESIADTQYF.

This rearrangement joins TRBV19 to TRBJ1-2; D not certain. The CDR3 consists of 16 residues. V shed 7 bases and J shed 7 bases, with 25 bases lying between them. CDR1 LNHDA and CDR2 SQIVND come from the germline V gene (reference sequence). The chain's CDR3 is CASKTSPAELTIGYTF. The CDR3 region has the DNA TGTGCCAGTAAGACTTCCCCGGCCGAGTTGACGATTGGCTACACCTTC. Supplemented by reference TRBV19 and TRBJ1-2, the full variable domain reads DGGITQSPKYLFRKEGQNVTLSCEQNLNHDAMYWYRQDPGQGLRLIYYSQIVNDFQKGDIAEGYSVSREKKESFPLTVTSAQKNPTAFYLCASKTSPAELTIGYTFGSGTRLTVV.

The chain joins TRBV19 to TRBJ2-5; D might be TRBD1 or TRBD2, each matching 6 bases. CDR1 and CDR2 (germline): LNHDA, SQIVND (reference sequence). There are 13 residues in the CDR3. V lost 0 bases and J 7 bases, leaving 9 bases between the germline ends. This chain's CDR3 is CASSIDPGATQYF. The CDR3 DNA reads TGTGCCAGTAGTATAGATCCGGGGGCGACCCAGTACTTC. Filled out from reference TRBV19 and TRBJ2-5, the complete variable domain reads DGGITQSPKYLFRKEGQNVTLSCEQNLNHDAMYWYRQDPGQGLRLIYYSQIVNDFQKGDIAEGYSVSREKKESFPLTVTSAQKNPTAFYLCASSIDPGATQYFGPGTRLLVL.

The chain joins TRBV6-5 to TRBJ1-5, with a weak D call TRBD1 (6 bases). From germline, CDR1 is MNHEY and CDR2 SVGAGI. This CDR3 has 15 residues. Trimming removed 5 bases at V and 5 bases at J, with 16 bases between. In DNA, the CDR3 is TGTGCCAGCAGTGTGGGGAACACAGGGCATCAGCCCCAGCATTTT. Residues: CASSVGNTGHQPQHF.

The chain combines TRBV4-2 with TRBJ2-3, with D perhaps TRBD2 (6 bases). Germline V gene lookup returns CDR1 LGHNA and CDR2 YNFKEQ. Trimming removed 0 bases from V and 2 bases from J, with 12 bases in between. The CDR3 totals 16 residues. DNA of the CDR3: TGTGCCAGCAGCCAAGAAAAGGCGGACTACACAGATACGCAGTATTTT. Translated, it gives CASSQEKADYTDTQYF.